Described below is a single TCR beta chain sequence and its context. The record originates from a study of T cell clones after liver transplantation. Trimming left V 5 bases short and J 10 bases short, with 21 bases between. The germline V gene encodes CDR1 MDHEN and CDR2 SYDVKM. The length of the CDR3 is 15 residues. The method was immunoSEQ multiplex PCR; TCRdb's version includes in-frame clones alone and lacks a portion of them. The data show around 51,000 clones, approximately 87% seen once. The TCR sequence derives from a human patient who received a liver transplant. Some T cells may be transferred from the graft donor. This sequence joins TRBV28 and TRBJ2-1; D is unclear. Specimen: CD8+ T cells from blood, collected 12 months after liver transplant. CDR3: CASSLLTTLTWEQFF. The DNA of the CDR3 is TGTGCCAGCAGTCTCCTCACTACCCTGACTTGGGAGCAGTTCTTC.